The clone carrying this TCR beta chain occurred once. The V gene end was trimmed by 6 bases and the J gene end by 6 bases; junction bases not matched to a gene: 6. The length of the CDR3 is 13 residues. Germline assignment: CDR1 MNHEY and CDR2 SVGAGI. Run at survey level, the immunoSEQ assay was version v3.0. Assay used: immunoSEQ multiplex PCR; TCRdb lists only in-frame clones, some missing. The sample has 30,000 to 40,000 clones, around four fifths seen once. The sample belongs to a study of long-term antiretroviral therapy in people with HIV. The V gene is TRBV6-5, the J gene TRBJ1-1; 8 nucleotides align to TRBD1. This TCR derives from a man younger than 35 with HIV. This specimen was unsorted PBMCs, taken 0.4 years before starting antiretroviral therapy. DNA of the CDR3: TGTGCCAGCAGCTCTCAGGGGGCCCCTGAAGCTTTCTTT. It is translated as CASSSQGAPEAFF.